A selection of T cell receptor beta chains follows, all from one sample in a study of T cell responses to AZD1222 COVID-19 vaccine. TCRdb keeps only in-frame clones here, not all; method: immunoSEQ multiplex PCR. The profile shows tens of thousands of clones, approximately 82% of them singletons. Sequencing used peripheral blood, obtained on day 0 of AZD1222 vaccination. The receptors originated from an adult in good health. The CDR3 runs from the conserved cysteine through the conserved F or W. D genes are given only for firm matches. Clone size is not always given. Where it is, it says once, few, many or a class for expanded clones.

CDR3 DNA	CDR3 protein	V gene	clone size	J gene	D gene
TGTGCCAGCAGTTCCTGGGGACAAGCGGAGGAGCAGTACTTC	CASSSWGQAEEQYF	TRBV27	NA	TRBJ2-7	NA
TGTGCCAGCAGCTTAGGCGGGGGCATAGCTTACGAGCAGTACTTC	CASSLGGGIAYEQYF	TRBV5-4	NA	TRBJ2-7	NA
TGTGCCAGCAGGAGAGACAGGGACTATGGCTACACCTTC	CASRRDRDYGYTF	TRBV6-6	NA	TRBJ1-2	TRBD1
TGTGCCAGCAGTTTCTCACGGACTAGCGGGAGAAAGTATGAGCAGTTCTTC	CASSFSRTSGRKYEQFF	TRBV28	NA	TRBJ2-1	TRBD2
TGTGCCAGCAGTGAGGTTAGGGGCGGGGAGCAGTTCTTC	CASSEVRGGEQFF	TRBV6-4	NA	TRBJ2-1	NA
TGTGCCACCAGTGAGGCGGACGGTGATGAAAAACTGTTTTTT	CATSEADGDEKLFF	TRBV24-1	NA	TRBJ1-4	NA
TGTGCCAGCAGACTCGGCGGGACAGGGGACACCGGGGAGCTGTTTTTT	CASRLGGTGDTGELFF	TRBV14	NA	TRBJ2-2	TRBD1
TGCGCCAGCAGCGTACAGGGTCCGGGAAACACCATATATTTT	CASSVQGPGNTIYF	TRBV5-1	NA	TRBJ1-3	NA
TGTGCCAGTAGTAGAAACAGGGGATTGGCGACTAATGAAAAACTGTTTTTT	CASSRNRGLATNEKLFF	TRBV19	NA	TRBJ1-4	TRBD1
TGTGCCAGCAGCCTCAAAAGGTGGGAAGGTGTCGAGACCCAGTACTTC	CASSLKRWEGVETQYF	TRBV3-1/TRBV3-2	NA	TRBJ2-5	NA
TGTGCCAGCAGATGGGGTCGGGAGACCCAGTACTTC	CASRWGRETQYF	TRBV5-5	NA	TRBJ2-5	NA
TGTGCCAGCAGCCCACGACAGGATGGTAACAATGAGCAGTTCTTC	CASSPRQDGNNEQFF	TRBV9	NA	TRBJ2-1	NA
TGCGCCAGCAGCCAGGGGTATTGGGACCGCAATCAGCCCCAGCATTTT	CASSQGYWDRNQPQHF	TRBV4-3	NA	TRBJ1-5	NA
TGTGCCACCAGTGATTCTATGGTTTTGGGCACAGATACGCAGTATTTT	CATSDSMVLGTDTQYF	TRBV24-1	NA	TRBJ2-3	NA
TGCGCCAGCAGCCCCGCGGGACTAGTGAACCCCGGGGAGCTGTTTTTT	CASSPAGLVNPGELFF	TRBV5-1	once	TRBJ2-2	TRBD2
TGTGCCAGCAGTATACAGGGGGGTAGGGGGACTGAAGCTTTCTTT	CASSIQGGRGTEAFF	TRBV27	NA	TRBJ1-1	TRBD1
TGTGCCAGCAGCCAAGCCGCAGGGTTAGCGGGAGGGGAGACCCAGTACTTC	CASSQAAGLAGGETQYF	TRBV4-2	NA	TRBJ2-5	TRBD2
TGTGCCAGCAGCGAGGGAGGGGGCGATGGCTACACCTTC	CASSEGGGDGYTF	TRBV9	NA	TRBJ1-2	TRBD1
TGCGCCAGCAGCCAAGACTGGGACAGGCGTCCTAACTATGGCTACACCTTC	CASSQDWDRRPNYGYTF	TRBV4-3	NA	TRBJ1-2	TRBD1
TGTGCCAGCAGGCCCCCGGGACTAGCGGGAATCGGGGAGCTGTTTTTT	CASRPPGLAGIGELFF	TRBV7-9	NA	TRBJ2-2	TRBD2
TGCGCCAGCAGGGGATACAATGAGCAGTTCTTC	CASRGYNEQFF	TRBV5-1	NA	TRBJ2-1	NA
TGCGCCAGCAGCCGATGGACAGGGGACGCAGGAGGCTACACCTTC	CASSRWTGDAGGYTF	TRBV5-1	NA	TRBJ1-2	TRBD1
TGTGCCAGCAGCCAACCGGGACAGGGGAGGGGTAACTATGGCTACACCTTC	CASSQPGQGRGNYGYTF	TRBV3-1/TRBV3-2	NA	TRBJ1-2	TRBD1
TGTGCCAGCAGCCCCATGGACAGGGTCGACGAGCAGTACTTC	CASSPMDRVDEQYF	TRBV7-9	NA	TRBJ2-7	TRBD1
TGTGCCAGCAGCTTAGATTTCGCCCCAGGGGTTAGGAATGGCTACACCTTC	CASSLDFAPGVRNGYTF	TRBV11-2	medium-sized	TRBJ1-2	NA
TGTGCCAGCAGTGACGGCCGACAGGGCTCACCCCTCCACTTT	CASSDGRQGSPLHF	TRBV2	NA	TRBJ1-6	TRBD1
TGTGCCACCAGCAAGTCGGGTATGGGCAATCAGCCCCAGCATTTT	CATSKSGMGNQPQHF	TRBV15	once	TRBJ1-5	NA
TGTGCCAGCAGCTTTGGACAGGGTGATACTGAAGCTTTCTTT	CASSFGQGDTEAFF	TRBV7-9	NA	TRBJ1-1	TRBD1
TGTGCCAGCAGCCCGCGCCCCCGAACATCGAATCAGCCCCAGCATTTT	CASSPRPRTSNQPQHF	TRBV3-1/TRBV3-2	NA	TRBJ1-5	NA
TGTGCCAGCGATACAGGGGACAACTATGGCTACACCTTC	CASDTGDNYGYTF	TRBV6-5	NA	TRBJ1-2	TRBD1
TGCGCCAGCAGCCATCCGACCTCTGGACTAGCGGGGGCGTACGAGCAGTACTTC	CASSHPTSGLAGAYEQYF	TRBV4-1	NA	TRBJ2-7	TRBD2
TGTGCCAGCAGTTCCTCGCCGTTTGCGCAGTATTTT	CASSSSPFAQYF	TRBV27	NA	TRBJ2-3	NA
TGTGCCAGCAGCTTAGAAGCGGGACCCTACAATGAGCAGTTCTTC	CASSLEAGPYNEQFF	TRBV7-7	NA	TRBJ2-1	TRBD2
TGTGCCAGCAGTTGGACGGAAAGCAATCAGCCCCAGCATTTT	CASSWTESNQPQHF	TRBV2	NA	TRBJ1-5	NA
TGTGCCAGCTCACCTCGGACAGGGTATGGCTACACCTTC	CASSPRTGYGYTF	TRBV18	NA	TRBJ1-2	TRBD1
TGCGCCAGCAGCCTGGACAGGGAGGATACTGAAGCTTTCTTT	CASSLDREDTEAFF	TRBV4-1	NA	TRBJ1-1	TRBD1
TGTGCCAGCAGCCAGTCTTCGCAATCAACCTACAGTGAGCAGTTCTTC	CASSQSSQSTYSEQFF	TRBV28	NA	TRBJ2-1	NA
TGTGCCAGCAGCTTAGGCTCAGCTTTTAATGAAAAACTGTTTTTT	CASSLGSAFNEKLFF	TRBV7-2	NA	TRBJ1-4	NA
TGTGCCAGCAGTCGCTGGGACAGCACTGAAGCTTTCTTT	CASSRWDSTEAFF	TRBV12-3/TRBV12-4	NA	TRBJ1-1	TRBD1
TGTGCCAGCAGCTTAGTTTGGAGCACAGATACGCAGTATTTT	CASSLVWSTDTQYF	TRBV11-3	NA	TRBJ2-3	NA